These 28 T cell receptor beta chains were sequenced from one sample in a study of cytomegalovirus exposure and HLA in healthy donors. PCR primers comprised 60 Vbeta and 13 Jbeta primers. The repertoire was sequenced with immunoSEQ multiplex PCR; TCRdb's copy has only in-frame clones and lacks some. The repertoire holds about 110,000 clones, roughly two thirds seen once, with roughly 2.2% in the top ten. The sequencing sample was made of PBMCs. All receptors come from a woman aged 30 to 39 in good health and CMV-seronegative.

The rearrangement joins TRBV5-5 to TRBJ2-1, with D possibly TRBD2 on 5 matching bases. In germline, CDR1 is SGHKS, CDR2 YYEKEE (reference sequence). The V and J ends lost 6 bases and 1 base respectively, with 11 bases between them. The CDR3 totals 14 residues. Here the CDR3 reads CASTHAGSYNEQFF. As DNA, the CDR3 is TGTGCCAGCACCCATGCGGGTTCCTACAATGAGCAGTTCTTC. The whole variable domain, filled in from reference TRBV5-5 and TRBJ2-1, reads DAGVTQSPTHLIKTRGQQVTLRCSPISGHKSVSWYQQVLGQGPQFIFQYYEKEERGRGNFPDRFSARQFPNYSSELNVNALLLGDSALYLCASTHAGSYNEQFFGPGTRLTVL.

The chain has TRBV19 and TRBJ2-6; 7 bases agree with TRBD2. CDR3 size: 17 residues. CDR1 LNHDA and CDR2 SQIVND come from the germline V gene (reference sequence). J was trimmed by 2 bases and V by 9 bases; bases with no gene match: 13. The CDR3 DNA reads TGTGCCAGCGGGAGTCGGGGGGTGGGGACTGGGGCCAACGTCCTGACTTTC. It is translated as CASGSRGVGTGANVLTF.

The rearrangement uses TRBV5-4 and TRBJ2-6; D may be TRBD2 (5 bases). CDR1 SGHNT and CDR2 YYREEE come from the germline V gene (reference sequence). V was pared by 1 base and J by 4 bases, with 9 bases between. The CDR3 is 15 residues long. The DNA for the CDR3 is TGTGCCAGCAGCTTGTTGGGAGACGGGGCCAACGTCCTGACTTTC. Amino acids: CASSLLGDGANVLTF.

This rearrangement joins TRBV7-2 to TRBJ1-2; D is unresolved. Germline loops: CDR1 SGHTA, CDR2 FQGNSA. This CDR3 comprises 14 residues. V lost 2 bases to trimming and J lost 9 bases, with 16 bases between them. The DNA of the CDR3 is TGTGCCAGCAGCTTAAATGGGCCGAGAAATAGCTACACCTTC. Protein sequence: CASSLNGPRNSYTF. The whole variable domain, remainder taken from reference TRBV7-2 and TRBJ1-2, is GAGVSQSPSNKVTEKGKDVELRCDPISGHTALYWYRQSLGQGLEFLIYFQGNSAPDKSGLPSDRFSAERTGGSVSTLTIQRTQQEDSAVYLCASSLNGPRNSYTFGSGTRLTVV.

V usage is TRBV28 and J usage is TRBJ1-4; 7 nucleotides match TRBD1. The CDR3 is 13 residues long. Looked up from germline, CDR1 is MDHEN and CDR2 is SYDVKM. Germline trimming cut 5 bases from V and 8 bases from J; bases unmatched to any gene: 5. In DNA form, the CDR3 reads TGTGCCAGCAGTAAAGACAGGGTCGAAAAACTGTTTTTT. Translating gives CASSKDRVEKLFF.

J is TRBJ1-1 and V is TRBV5-6; possibly TRBD1 for D (6 bases). The CDR3 has 16 amino acids. Germline-derived CDR1 and CDR2 are SGHDT and YYEEEE. V dropped 5 bases and J dropped 0 bases, with 17 bases sitting between them. CDR3 DNA sequence: TGTGCCAGCAGTCAAGGGGGTCCGGGTCTGAACACTGAAGCTTTCTTT. Its protein is CASSQGGPGLNTEAFF.

CDR3 coding DNA: TGTGCCAGCAGTTTCCCTTACGGGAGCACAGATACGCAGTATTTT. Translating it yields CASSFPYGSTDTQYF. The rearrangement uses TRBV28 and TRBJ2-3; D remains ambiguous. Trimming took 3 bases from V and 0 from J, leaving 10 bases between them. This CDR3 has 15 residues. Germline CDR1 reads MDHEN; CDR2 reads SYDVKM. The variable domain in full, completed from reference TRBV28 and TRBJ2-3, reads DVKVTQSSRYLVKRTGEKVFLECVQDMDHENMFWYRQDPGLGLRLIYFSYDVKMKEKGDIPEGYSVSREKKERFSLILESASTNQTSMYLCASSFPYGSTDTQYFGPGTRLTVL.

The CDR3 sequence is CASSGTGVTNEKLFF. The CDR3 DNA reads as TGTGCCAGCAGTGGAACAGGGGTAACTAATGAAAAACTGTTTTTT. The chain employs TRBV28 and TRBJ1-4; TRBD1 agrees at 7 bases. V lost 5 bases, J lost 1 base, and 4 bases stayed unmatched. The CDR3 has 15 amino acids. The germline CDR1 and CDR2 sequences are MDHEN and SYDVKM.

Here the CDR3 DNA reads TGCGCCAGCAGCTTGGAGCCTCGTCTGGCGAACACCGGGGAGCTGTTTTTT. Its protein product is CASSLEPRLANTGELFF. V and J are TRBV5-1 and TRBJ2-2; no definite D call. V shed 0 bases and J shed 0 bases, with 12 bases lying between them. The CDR3 covers 17 residues. Per the germline V gene, CDR1 is SGHRS and CDR2 is YFSETQ.

This rearrangement joins TRBV6-5 to TRBJ1-3; D perhaps matches TRBD1 (5 bases). Per germline, CDR1 MNHEY and CDR2 SVGAGI. The CDR3 consists of 12 residues. Trimming shortened V by 6 bases and J by 12 bases, and 15 bases separated the two germline ends. The CDR3, as DNA: TGTGCCAGCAGAGGACATACGACCGGCATATATTTT. The encoded protein is CASRGHTTGIYF.

This clone has only a few counts. V gene TRBV30 combines with J gene TRBJ1-5, with D maybe TRBD1 (6 bases). The length of the CDR3 is 13 residues. V lost 7 bases to trimming and J lost 6 bases, with 16 bases between them. Germline-derived CDR1 and CDR2 are GTSNPN and SVGIG (reference sequence). The CDR3 sequence is CAFTGLGGQPQHF. CDR3 bases: TGTGCCTTTACAGGGCTTGGGGGTCAGCCCCAGCATTTT.

The rearrangement uses TRBV7-6 and TRBJ2-5, with 8 nucleotides matching TRBD2. The CDR3 totals 13 residues. V lost 3 bases, J lost 5 bases, and 2 bases stayed unmatched. Germline V gene lookup returns CDR1 SGHVS and CDR2 FNYEAQ. CDR3 DNA: TGTGCCAGCAGCTTCGGACTAGCCGAGACCCAGTACTTC. Amino acids: CASSFGLAETQYF. The variable domain in full, with the rest retrieved from reference TRBV7-6 and TRBJ2-5, is GAGVSQSPRYKVTKRGQDVALRCDPISGHVSLYWYRQALGQGPEFLTYFNYEAQQDKSGLPNDRFSAERPEGSISTLTIQRTEQRDSAMYRCASSFGLAETQYFGPGTRLLVL.

J is TRBJ2-1 and V is TRBV27; tentatively, D is TRBD2 (5 bases). CDR3 length: 14 amino acids. V was trimmed by 2 bases and J by 3 bases, leaving 8 bases between them. CDR1 and CDR2 from the germline V gene are MNHEY and SMNVEV (reference sequence). Here the CDR3 reads CASSLTGFYNEQFF. CDR3 nucleotides: TGTGCCAGCAGTTTAACGGGATTCTACAATGAGCAGTTCTTC.

This chain uses TRBV11-3 with TRBJ1-1; D perhaps matches TRBD1 (6 bases). Germline V gene sequence: CDR1 SGHNT, CDR2 YENEEA. The CDR3 runs 13 residues. V lost 5 bases and J lost 2, with 9 bases in between. The CDR3 region has the DNA TGTGCCAGCAGCAGGGGGTCAAACACTGAAGCTTTCTTT. Translated: CASSRGSNTEAFF.

The rearrangement uses TRBV28 and TRBJ2-7, with D tentatively TRBD1 (5 bases). The CDR3 covers 13 residues. V lost 2 bases to trimming and J lost 4 bases, with 9 bases between them. Germline V CDR1 and CDR2: MDHEN, SYDVKM. The CDR3, as DNA: TGTGCCAGCAGTTTAATTAGGGGATACGAGCAGTACTTC. Translated, it gives CASSLIRGYEQYF.

The chain recombines TRBV30 with TRBJ2-2, with 9 positions matching TRBD2. Germline V lookup: CDR1 GTSNPN, CDR2 SVGIG (reference sequence). The CDR3 consists of 15 residues. J lost 3 bases, V lost 4 bases, and 6 bases had no gene match. The chain's CDR3 is CAWKSSGRDTGELFF. The CDR3 DNA sequence: TGTGCCTGGAAGAGTAGCGGGAGAGACACCGGGGAGCTGTTTTTT.

This chain uses TRBV4-1 with TRBJ2-1; TRBD1 is a possible D gene (5 bases). The CDR3 totals 18 residues. The germline V gene encodes CDR1 MGHRA and CDR2 YSYEKL. The V gene lost 1 base and the J gene lost 9 bases, with 25 bases spanning the gap. In DNA, the CDR3 is TGCGCCAGCAGCCAAGCCCTTACCTTGCAGGGTCGAGGAAGTGAGCAGTTCTTC. Its protein is CASSQALTLQGRGSEQFF.

This clone was seen a few times. V is TRBV5-1 and J is TRBJ1-6, with unresolved D. V dropped 0 bases and J dropped 6 bases, with 4 bases sitting between them. The CDR3 extends over 13 amino acids. Per the germline V gene, CDR1 is SGHRS and CDR2 is YFSETQ. This CDR3 is CASSLELNSPLHF. The CDR3 coding sequence is TGCGCCAGCAGCTTGGAACTTAATTCACCCCTCCACTTT.

This chain uses TRBV18 with TRBJ1-1; TRBD1 agrees at 7 bases. This CDR3 spans 15 amino acids. J gave up 4 bases and V 1 base, and 6 bases lay outside the gene matches. The V gene's germline CDR1 is KGHSH and CDR2 LQKENI. CDR3 residues: CASSPRQGLGTEAFF. Here the CDR3 DNA reads TGTGCCAGCTCACCACGACAGGGTTTGGGCACTGAAGCTTTCTTT. The full variable domain, in which reference TRBV18 and TRBJ1-1 provide the parts outside the CDR3, is NAGVMQNPRHLVRRRGQEARLRCSPMKGHSHVYWYRQLPEEGLKFMVYLQKENIIDESGMPKERFSAEFPKEGPSILRIQQVVRGDSAAYFCASSPRQGLGTEAFFGQGTRLTVV.

The chain carries TRBV20-1 and TRBJ1-2; a possible D gene is TRBD1 (6 bases). The CDR3 contains 10 residues. Germline lookup yields CDR1 DFQATT and CDR2 SNEGSKA (reference sequence). The V gene lost 6 bases and the J gene lost 10 bases, with 12 bases spanning the gap. The CDR3 here is CSAEDRVYTF. CDR3 DNA sequence: TGCAGTGCCGAGGACAGAGTCTACACCTTC.

The V gene is TRBV5-1, the J gene TRBJ2-7; 7 bases align to TRBD1. The CDR3 runs to 14 residues. The germline V gene has CDR1 SGHRS and CDR2 YFSETQ. V lost 4 bases and J lost 6; bases outside the gene matches: 10. The CDR3 sequence: CASSQTGIPLEQYF. DNA of the CDR3: TGCGCCAGCAGCCAGACAGGGATCCCTCTCGAGCAGTACTTC. The full variable domain, its missing parts supplied by reference TRBV5-1 and TRBJ2-7, is KAGVTQTPRYLIKTRGQQVTLSCSPISGHRSVSWYQQTPGQGLQFLFEYFSETQRNKGNFPGRFSGRQFSNSRSEMNVSTLELGDSALYLCASSQTGIPLEQYFGPGTRLTVT.

This chain links TRBV6-1 with TRBJ1-1; 12 bases align to TRBD1. Germline assignment: CDR1 MNHNS and CDR2 SASEGT. CDR3 length: 16 residues. The V and J ends lost 2 bases and 8 bases, in that order; junction bases with no gene match: 9. CDR3 in amino acids: CASSERGGQGASEAFF. The CDR3 region has the DNA TGTGCCAGCAGTGAAAGAGGGGGACAGGGGGCATCAGAAGCTTTCTTT.

V gene TRBV25-1 combines with J gene TRBJ2-1; 8 bases map to TRBD1. The CDR3 is 13 amino acids. V shed 4 bases and J 7 bases; nucleotides not matched to a gene: 3. In germline, CDR1 is MGHDK, CDR2 SYGVNS. The DNA for the CDR3 is TGTGCCAGCAGTGCGGACAGGGTGAATGAGCAGTTCTTC. Protein sequence: CASSADRVNEQFF. Variable domain in full (rest from reference TRBV25-1 and TRBJ2-1): EADIYQTPRYLVIGTGKKITLECSQTMGHDKMYWYQQDPGMELHLIHYSYGVNSTEKGDLSSESTVSRIRTEHFPLTLESARPSHTSQYLCASSADRVNEQFFGPGTRLTVL.

The gene calls are TRBV29-1 and TRBJ1-5, with D perhaps TRBD1 (6 bases). There are 15 residues in the CDR3. CDR1 and CDR2 from the germline V gene are SQVTM and ANQGSEA. V lost 7 bases and J lost 0, with 16 bases in between. The CDR3 is CSADRDTYSNQPQHF. The CDR3 DNA is TGCAGCGCCGATCGGGACACATATAGCAATCAGCCCCAGCATTTT.

The rearrangement joins TRBV28 to TRBJ1-3; no reliable D call. CDR1 is MDHEN, CDR2 SYDVKM, per germline. Trimming took off 7 bases at V and 5 bases at J, with 15 bases between the two ends. CDR3 length: 14 amino acids. CDR3 amino acids: CASKRHLGRNTIYF. In DNA, the CDR3 is TGTGCCAGCAAGAGACACCTCGGTCGAAACACCATATATTTT.

This clone has just a few counts. This chain uses TRBV6-5 with TRBJ1-3; no definite D call. The germline V gene encodes CDR1 MNHEY and CDR2 SVGAGI. V was pared by 7 bases and J by 0 bases, with 7 bases between. CDR3 size: 13 residues. CDR3 sequence reads: CASTKDSGNTIYF. The CDR3 nucleotides read TGTGCCAGCACTAAAGACTCTGGAAACACCATATATTTT.

A few counts support this clone. The gene calls are TRBV5-4 and TRBJ2-6; TRBD2 might be the D (5 bases). V lost 1 base and J lost 2, with 10 bases in between. The length of the CDR3 is 16 residues. Germline-derived CDR1 and CDR2 are SGHNT and YYREEE (reference sequence). CDR3 protein: CASSLTRGAGANVLTF. The CDR3 nucleotides are TGTGCCAGCAGCTTGACCCGGGGTGCTGGGGCCAACGTCCTGACTTTC. Full variable domain (missing parts from reference TRBV5-4 and TRBJ2-6): ETGVTQSPTHLIKTRGQQVTLRCSSQSGHNTVSWYQQALGQGPQFIFQYYREEENGRGNFPPRFSGLQFPNYSSELNVNALELDDSALYLCASSLTRGAGANVLTFGAGSRLTVL.

This clone came up once. This chain uses TRBV12-1 with TRBJ1-1. TRBV12-1 has pseudogene status. CDR3 size: 14 residues. This CDR3 reads CASSPQRENTEAFF. The CDR3 DNA reads as TGTGCCAGCAGCCCTCAACGGGAGAACACTGAAGCTTTCTTT.